This T cell receptor (beta chain) originates from a study of blood T cells in healthy people across ages. General study results and limits: Versus aged donors, long-lived donors had higher diversity and more naive CD4+ cells.

This clonotype was observed a few times. Antigen specificity is unknown. Using a J-beta primer mix together with a sample-barcoded 5' primer, a second PCR was run for roughly 6 to 12 cycles. TCRdb re-called the 5' RACE reads through MiXCR, storing one row per CDR3 protein. The sample holds over a million distinct CDR3 sequences, less than 25% seen once. The CDR3 length is 14 residues. This sample was also put to use in a study of T cells of mothers and their children. From that paper: Donors were a few healthy Caucasian mothers and their six children. The entire RNA extract went into cDNA synthesis at approximately 1.5 ug per 15 ul.

The sequence was obtained from a girl aged 2-15 years in good health. Material for sequencing was blood. The chain is built from TRBV12-3 or TRBV12-4 and TRBJ2-1; TRBD1 matches 7 bases. The end of the DNA fits TRBJ2-7 better, so the J call may be wrong. The CDR3 is CASSRSGDRLEQYF. The CDR3 DNA reads as TGTGCCAGCAGCAGGAGTGGGGACAGACTCGAGCAGTACTTC.